This is a list of T cell receptor beta chains from one sample in a study of shared clonotypes between healthy human individuals. Generated by immunoSEQ multiplex PCR, the TCRdb table keeps only in-frame clones and is missing some. The sample carries roughly 600,000 clones, roughly 98% recorded once. Sequenced: naive CD8+ T cells sorted from blood. These receptors were obtained from a man aged 30 to 45 in good health. Both conserved end residues are part of each CDR3. A D gene is named only where the DNA matches it firmly. The listing skips clone size in some rows; elsewhere it reads once, few, many or a size class.

abundance: few; v_gene: TRBV7-7; d_gene: NA; j_gene: TRBJ1-5; CDR3nt: TGTGCCAGCAGCTTAGATGCCCATCAGCCCCAGCATTTT; CDR3aa: CASSLDAHQPQHF
abundance: NA; v_gene: TRBV27; d_gene: TRBD1; j_gene: TRBJ2-1; CDR3nt: TGTGCCAGCACTTTAACAGGGGCGAATGAGCAGTTCTTC; CDR3aa: CASTLTGANEQFF
abundance: NA; v_gene: TRBV11-2; d_gene: TRBD1; j_gene: TRBJ2-7; CDR3nt: TGTGCCAGCAGCTCCCCGGGACAGGGGATTAAGCTCTCCTACGAGCAGTACTTC; CDR3aa: CASSSPGQGIKLSYEQYF
abundance: once; v_gene: TRBV27; d_gene: NA; j_gene: TRBJ2-1; CDR3nt: TGTGCCAGCAGTTTCCGGAGCTACAATGAGCAGTTCTTC; CDR3aa: CASSFRSYNEQFF
abundance: once; v_gene: TRBV28; d_gene: NA; j_gene: TRBJ1-5; CDR3nt: TGTGCCAGCAGCCACGCGTCGGTGGAGGTTTATAGCAATCAGCCCCAGCATTTT; CDR3aa: CASSHASVEVYSNQPQHF
abundance: NA; v_gene: TRBV9; d_gene: NA; j_gene: TRBJ2-7; CDR3nt: TGTGCCAGCAGCCCCACTAATATGGCGATGGGTTACGAGCAGTACTTC; CDR3aa: CASSPTNMAMGYEQYF
abundance: NA; v_gene: TRBV7-9; d_gene: NA; j_gene: TRBJ1-3; CDR3nt: TGTGCCAGCAGCGTCGGGGGATCTTCTGGAAACACCATATATTTT; CDR3aa: CASSVGGSSGNTIYF
abundance: NA; v_gene: TRBV6-6; d_gene: TRBD1; j_gene: TRBJ1-4; CDR3nt: TGTGCCAGCACGATAGGACAGGCTGGTAATGAAAAACTGTTTTTT; CDR3aa: CASTIGQAGNEKLFF
abundance: few; v_gene: TRBV27; d_gene: NA; j_gene: TRBJ2-7; CDR3nt: TGTGCCAGCATGTATTCCTACGAGCAGTACTTC; CDR3aa: CASMYSYEQYF
abundance: NA; v_gene: TRBV25-1; d_gene: NA; j_gene: TRBJ2-1; CDR3nt: TGTGCCAGCAGTGAAATTGTGGGAGTGATATTCTTC; CDR3aa: CASSEIVGVIFF
abundance: NA; v_gene: TRBV7-9; d_gene: NA; j_gene: TRBJ1-4; CDR3nt: TGTGCCAGCAGCTTAGATACACAGGGTCTGGTTGATGAAAAACTGTTTTTT; CDR3aa: CASSLDTQGLVDEKLFF
abundance: NA; v_gene: TRBV11-3; d_gene: NA; j_gene: TRBJ1-2; CDR3nt: TGTGCCAGCAAGATTGTTAAGGTTGGGGGACCCAACTATGGCTACACCTTC; CDR3aa: CASKIVKVGGPNYGYTF
abundance: once; v_gene: TRBV4-1; d_gene: TRBD1; j_gene: TRBJ2-7; CDR3nt: TGCGCCAGCAGCCAAGACCAGGGACAGGGCTACGAGCAGTACTTC; CDR3aa: CASSQDQGQGYEQYF
abundance: NA; v_gene: TRBV11-2; d_gene: NA; j_gene: TRBJ1-1; CDR3nt: TGTGCCAGCAGCGTTATAGTAGGGAACACTGAAGCTTTCTTT; CDR3aa: CASSVIVGNTEAFF
abundance: NA; v_gene: TRBV7-9; d_gene: NA; j_gene: TRBJ2-1; CDR3nt: TGTGCCAGCAGCTCCGAGGCATTCTCTTACAATGAGCAGTTCTTC; CDR3aa: CASSSEAFSYNEQFF
abundance: NA; v_gene: TRBV4-1; d_gene: NA; j_gene: TRBJ1-2; CDR3nt: TGCGCCAGCAGCCAAGGAGTGGGGTGGCTTGGGGGCTACACCTTC; CDR3aa: CASSQGVGWLGGYTF
abundance: NA; v_gene: TRBV7-6; d_gene: NA; j_gene: TRBJ2-1; CDR3nt: TGTGCCAGCAGCTTAGGTAGGGCGGCTGGGGAGGTAAACAATGAGCAGTTCTTC; CDR3aa: CASSLGRAAGEVNNEQFF
abundance: NA; v_gene: TRBV18; d_gene: NA; j_gene: TRBJ2-1; CDR3nt: TGTGCCAGCTCACCCGAAACGGGGTACAATGAGCAGTTCTTC; CDR3aa: CASSPETGYNEQFF
abundance: NA; v_gene: TRBV28; d_gene: NA; j_gene: TRBJ2-7; CDR3nt: TGTGCCAGCAGCTTCATGGGGGCGAATCCTTCCTACGAGCAGTACTTC; CDR3aa: CASSFMGANPSYEQYF
abundance: NA; v_gene: TRBV28; d_gene: NA; j_gene: TRBJ2-2; CDR3nt: TGTGCCAGCGGTCCATACAGGGTAGGCTACAACACCGGGGAGCTGTTTTTT; CDR3aa: CASGPYRVGYNTGELFF
abundance: NA; v_gene: TRBV4-1; d_gene: TRBD1; j_gene: TRBJ2-2; CDR3nt: TGCGCCAGCAGCCCGCGGGACAGGTTGACCGGGGAGCTGTTTTTT; CDR3aa: CASSPRDRLTGELFF
abundance: NA; v_gene: TRBV7-9; d_gene: NA; j_gene: TRBJ2-1; CDR3nt: TGTGCCAGCAGCCCTACACTACAGTCCTACAATGAGCAGTTCTTC; CDR3aa: CASSPTLQSYNEQFF
abundance: NA; v_gene: TRBV9; d_gene: TRBD1; j_gene: TRBJ2-7; CDR3nt: TGTGCCAGCAGCGTAGCCGGGACAGGGCGCTACGAGCAGTACTTC; CDR3aa: CASSVAGTGRYEQYF
abundance: NA; v_gene: TRBV9; d_gene: NA; j_gene: TRBJ1-1; CDR3nt: TGTGCCAGCAGCGTAGGTGGGAGCCTGAGCACTGAAGCTTTCTTT; CDR3aa: CASSVGGSLSTEAFF
abundance: NA; v_gene: TRBV5-6; d_gene: TRBD2; j_gene: TRBJ2-1; CDR3nt: TGTGCCAGCAGCCCCCCCGCGCGGGAGGGCCTTATCTATGAGCAGTTCTTC; CDR3aa: CASSPPAREGLIYEQFF
abundance: NA; v_gene: TRBV27; d_gene: NA; j_gene: TRBJ2-3; CDR3nt: TGTGCCAACGCACGGGGGCCGGGTACGCAGTATTTT; CDR3aa: CANARGPGTQYF
abundance: NA; v_gene: TRBV29-1; d_gene: NA; j_gene: TRBJ1-4; CDR3nt: TGCAGCGTTGGAGGCCCAGGGGAGGAAAAACTGTTTTTT; CDR3aa: CSVGGPGEEKLFF
abundance: once; v_gene: TRBV5-5; d_gene: NA; j_gene: TRBJ1-4; CDR3nt: TGTGCCAGCAGCTTCAGGACAGAGGGCGGCGTGACTAATGAAAAACTGTTTTTT; CDR3aa: CASSFRTEGGVTNEKLFF
abundance: once; v_gene: TRBV6-4; d_gene: TRBD1; j_gene: TRBJ2-7; CDR3nt: TGTGCCAGCAGGGTAGGAGACAGGGGGATCAAATTCTCCTACGAGCAGTACTTC; CDR3aa: CASRVGDRGIKFSYEQYF
abundance: NA; v_gene: TRBV6-1; d_gene: NA; j_gene: TRBJ2-2; CDR3nt: TGTGCCAGCAGTGAAGCGCCAGTGATCACCGGGGAGCTGTTTTTT; CDR3aa: CASSEAPVITGELFF
abundance: NA; v_gene: TRBV7-6; d_gene: NA; j_gene: TRBJ1-2; CDR3nt: TGTGCCAGCAGCTTACAAGCGGGGGCCTACTATGGCTACACCTTC; CDR3aa: CASSLQAGAYYGYTF
abundance: NA; v_gene: TRBV5-6; d_gene: TRBD2; j_gene: TRBJ2-7; CDR3nt: TGTGCCAGCAGCTACACCGGGACTAGCTACAACGAGCAGTACTTC; CDR3aa: CASSYTGTSYNEQYF
abundance: NA; v_gene: TRBV19; d_gene: NA; j_gene: TRBJ2-2; CDR3nt: TGTGCCAGTAGTATTAATGACGGTCTGCCCGGGGAGCTGTTTTTT; CDR3aa: CASSINDGLPGELFF
abundance: NA; v_gene: TRBV9; d_gene: TRBD1; j_gene: TRBJ2-3; CDR3nt: TGTGCCAGCACGCCGGGACAGGGGGCGGCAGATACGCAGTATTTT; CDR3aa: CASTPGQGAADTQYF
abundance: NA; v_gene: TRBV27; d_gene: NA; j_gene: TRBJ1-5; CDR3nt: TGTGCCAGCAGCATGCGGGGGGGGCTTCAGCCCCAGCATTTT; CDR3aa: CASSMRGGLQPQHF
abundance: NA; v_gene: TRBV4-3; d_gene: NA; j_gene: TRBJ1-3; CDR3nt: TGCGCCAGCAGCCAAGATGCCTCTGACTTTGATGGAAACACCATATATTTT; CDR3aa: CASSQDASDFDGNTIYF
abundance: once; v_gene: TRBV4-3; d_gene: NA; j_gene: TRBJ2-7; CDR3nt: TGCGCCAGCAGCCAACGCCTTAGCCAGCCAGAGCAGTACTTC; CDR3aa: CASSQRLSQPEQYF
abundance: NA; v_gene: TRBV7-2; d_gene: NA; j_gene: TRBJ2-2; CDR3nt: TGTGCCAGCAGCTACCCCGGGGTTACCGGGGAGCTGTTTTTT; CDR3aa: CASSYPGVTGELFF
abundance: NA; v_gene: TRBV5-4; d_gene: TRBD2; j_gene: TRBJ2-5; CDR3nt: TGTGCCAGCAGATTGGGGCCCGGACTAGCGGGCCAACAAGAGACCCAGTACTTC; CDR3aa: CASRLGPGLAGQQETQYF
abundance: NA; v_gene: TRBV6-6; d_gene: NA; j_gene: TRBJ2-1; CDR3nt: TGTGCCAGCAGCGGAGCGGACAATGAGCAGTTCTTC; CDR3aa: CASSGADNEQFF
abundance: NA; v_gene: TRBV29-1; d_gene: NA; j_gene: TRBJ2-7; CDR3nt: TGCAGCGTTGAAGGACTGGGCGAGCAGTACTTC; CDR3aa: CSVEGLGEQYF
abundance: NA; v_gene: TRBV13; d_gene: NA; j_gene: TRBJ1-4; CDR3nt: TGTGCCAGCCAAGTTGCAACTAATGAAAAACTGTTTTTT; CDR3aa: CASQVATNEKLFF
abundance: NA; v_gene: TRBV5-1; d_gene: TRBD2; j_gene: TRBJ2-4; CDR3nt: TGCGCCAGCAGCGGGTGGCTAGCGGGAGAGGAAAACATTCAGTACTTC; CDR3aa: CASSGWLAGEENIQYF
abundance: NA; v_gene: TRBV7-6; d_gene: NA; j_gene: TRBJ2-1; CDR3nt: TGTGCCAGCAGCTTTGGCCGACGGGAAGAGCAGTTCTTC; CDR3aa: CASSFGRREEQFF
abundance: once; v_gene: TRBV29-1; d_gene: NA; j_gene: TRBJ2-6; CDR3nt: TGCAGCGTTGAAGATCAGGAGGGATCGAGCTCTGGGGCCAACGTCCTGACTTTC; CDR3aa: CSVEDQEGSSSGANVLTF
abundance: NA; v_gene: TRBV19; d_gene: NA; j_gene: TRBJ1-2; CDR3nt: TGTGCCAGTAGTCCCCGGACAGAGTATGGCTACACCTTC; CDR3aa: CASSPRTEYGYTF
abundance: NA; v_gene: TRBV29-1; d_gene: NA; j_gene: TRBJ2-7; CDR3nt: TGCAGCGTTGAGGGGGAAAGATACGAGCAGTACTTC; CDR3aa: CSVEGERYEQYF
abundance: NA; v_gene: TRBV7-2; d_gene: NA; j_gene: TRBJ2-1; CDR3nt: TGTGCCAGCAGCATCCTCCGGGACAAGTACAATGAGCAGTTCTTC; CDR3aa: CASSILRDKYNEQFF
abundance: NA; v_gene: TRBV4-2; d_gene: NA; j_gene: TRBJ1-2; CDR3nt: TGTGCCAGCAGCCAAGAGGGGGAGGGGCGGTACTATGGCTACACCTTC; CDR3aa: CASSQEGEGRYYGYTF